These 13 T cell receptor beta chains originate from one sample sequenced in a study of siplizumab effects on memory and regulatory T cells. Clones were sequenced by immunoSEQ multiplex PCR, and TCRdb holds only the in-frame ones, with some missing. The sample includes roughly 100,000 clones, over 90% of them seen just once. The sample taken for sequencing was non-Treg CD4+ T cells sorted from blood. The receptors here all came from a human donor in good health.

The rearrangement uses TRBV5-1 and TRBJ1-6; D is perhaps TRBD1 (5 bases). Germline V gene sequence: CDR1 SGHRS, CDR2 YFSETQ. Trimming stripped 0 bases from V and 7 bases from J, with 17 bases between. The CDR3 runs 17 residues. This CDR3 is CASSLAVAGSQNSPLHF. Written as DNA, the CDR3 is TGCGCCAGCAGCTTGGCCGTGGCAGGGTCGCAAAATTCACCCCTCCACTTT.

The chain uses TRBV7-8 and TRBJ1-2; TRBD1 matches 10 bases. The J segment lost 8 bases and the V segment lost 5 bases, leaving 14 bases of the junction unmatched. CDR1 and CDR2 from the germline V gene are SGHVS and FQNEAQ. The CDR3 extends over 16 amino acids. The CDR3 reads CASSVRQGALGQGYTF. CDR3 nucleotide sequence: TGTGCCAGCAGCGTAAGACAGGGGGCCCTGGGGCAAGGCTACACCTTC.

The CDR3 region has the DNA TGTGCCAGCAGTTACTCTAGGGGGAGCACTGAAGCTTTCTTT. Its translation is CASSYSRGSTEAFF. This chain joins TRBV6-5 and TRBJ1-1; TRBD1 might be the D (6 bases). This CDR3 is built from 14 residues. CDR1 is MNHEY, CDR2 SVGAGI, per germline. Trimming shortened V by 0 bases and J by 4 bases, and 9 bases separated the two germline ends.

The V call is TRBV7-9, the J call TRBJ2-5, with unresolved D. Deletions cut 0 bases from V and 8 bases from J, with 4 bases between. The CDR3 covers 11 residues. Germline CDR1 and CDR2: SEHNR and FQNEAQ (reference sequence). The CDR3 nucleotides read TGTGCCAGCAGCTTAGCCGACACCCAGTACTTC. This codes for CASSLADTQYF.

V gene TRBV9 combines with J gene TRBJ2-7, with D unresolved. Per germline, CDR1 SGDLS and CDR2 YYNGEE. Between the trimmed V and J ends, which lost 0 bases and 0 bases, there was a span of 7 bases. The CDR3 runs 14 residues. CDR3 region: CASSVDPSSYEQYF. The CDR3 nucleotides read TGTGCCAGCAGCGTAGACCCGAGCTCCTACGAGCAGTACTTC.

This chain links TRBV6-1 with TRBJ2-2; D might be TRBD1 (6 bases). CDR3 size: 14 residues. V was pared by 7 bases and J by 2 bases, with 11 bases between. Germline-derived CDR1 and CDR2 are MNHNS and SASEGT. The CDR3 sequence is CASTYRANTGELFF. The CDR3 coding sequence is TGTGCCAGCACCTACAGGGCAAACACCGGGGAGCTGTTTTTT.

A word on this clone: Other DNA variants within this sample encode the same CDR3. V gene TRBV6-1 combines with J gene TRBJ1-1; unclear D gene. With 6 bases removed from V and 5 bases from J, the gap between germline ends came to 10 bases. Germline V lookup: CDR1 MNHNS, CDR2 SASEGT. The CDR3 is 12 amino acids. The CDR3 protein is CASSVRWTEAFF. CDR3 in DNA: TGTGCCAGCAGCGTCCGGTGGACTGAAGCTTTCTTT.

The chain couples TRBV12-5 to TRBJ2-1, with TRBD2 matching over 7 bases. V shed 3 bases and J 4 bases; nucleotides not matched to a gene: 0. The CDR3 loop spans 13 amino acids. Germline V gene data show CDR1 as LGHNT and CDR2 as FRNRAP. The CDR3 DNA is TGTGCTAGTGGTTTAGCGGGGTACAATGAGCAGTTCTTC. As protein: CASGLAGYNEQFF.

The chain couples TRBV5-4 to TRBJ2-1; 12 bases fit TRBD2. V shed 4 bases, J shed 1 base, and the junction held 9 bases outside the gene matches. Germline CDR1 and CDR2: SGHNT and YYREEE (reference sequence). The CDR3 runs to 18 residues. CDR3 in DNA: TGTGCCAGCAGCCACACACTACTAGCGGGAGGTTCCTACAATGAGCAGTTCTTC. It yields the protein CASSHTLLAGGSYNEQFF.

The sample holds one count of this clone. The V and J genes are TRBV28 and TRBJ2-1, with 10 bases fitting TRBD2. The V gene end was trimmed by 4 bases and the J gene end by 8 bases; junction bases not matched to a gene: 8. This CDR3 has 15 residues. The germline V gene has CDR1 MDHEN and CDR2 SYDVKM. The DNA for the CDR3 is TGTGCCAGCAGTTCGACTAGCGGGTACAGGGATGAGCAGTTCTTC. Protein: CASSSTSGYRDEQFF.

This chain connects TRBV4-3 to TRBJ2-3; no definite D call. The V end lost 0 bases, the J end lost 2 bases, and 9 bases lay between the germline ends. This CDR3 contains 15 residues. Per germline, CDR1 LGHNA and CDR2 YSLEER. The CDR3 sequence is CASSQDQRNTDTQYF. For the CDR3, the DNA is TGCGCCAGCAGCCAAGATCAACGGAACACAGATACGCAGTATTTT.

The genes are TRBV6-4 and TRBJ1-2; TRBD1 is a possible D gene (5 bases). CDR1 is MRHNA, CDR2 SNTAGT, per germline. The CDR3 contains 13 residues. Between the trimmed V and J ends, which lost 4 bases and 5 bases, there was a span of 11 bases. The CDR3 DNA reads TGTGCCAGCAGTGCTTCAGGGAGGTATGGCTACACCTTC. This translates into CASSASGRYGYTF.

The chain couples TRBV29-1 to TRBJ2-7; the D is unclear. Trimming took 4 bases from V and 3 from J, leaving 4 bases between them. The CDR3 is made up of 10 amino acids. The germline CDR1 and CDR2 sequences are SQVTM and ANQGSEA. This CDR3 is CSVGSYEQYF. The CDR3 nucleotides are TGCAGCGTTGGGAGCTACGAGCAGTACTTC.